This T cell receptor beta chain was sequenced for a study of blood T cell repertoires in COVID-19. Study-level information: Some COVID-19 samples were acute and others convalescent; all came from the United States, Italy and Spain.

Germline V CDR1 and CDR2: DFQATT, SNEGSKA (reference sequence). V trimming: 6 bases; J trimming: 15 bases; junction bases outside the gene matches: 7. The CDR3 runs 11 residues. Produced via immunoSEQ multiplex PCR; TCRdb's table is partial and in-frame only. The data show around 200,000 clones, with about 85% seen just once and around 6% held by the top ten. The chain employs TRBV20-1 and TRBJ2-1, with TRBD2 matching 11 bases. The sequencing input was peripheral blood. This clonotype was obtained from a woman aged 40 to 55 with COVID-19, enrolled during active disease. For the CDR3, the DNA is TGCAGTGCGAAACTAGCGGGAGCCGGGTTCTTC. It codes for CSAKLAGAGFF.